This is a list of T cell receptor beta chains from one sample in a study of cytomegalovirus exposure and HLA in healthy donors. Sequencing was performed with immunoSEQ multiplex PCR; in TCRdb, only in-frame clones are kept and a portion is missing. Altogether under 200,000 clones are present, 60% to 80% being singletons, with the ten largest covering more than 13%. The sample consisted of PBMCs. All receptors derive from a man aged 45 to 65 in good health and CMV-seropositive. Both conserved end residues are part of each CDR3. Fields, in order: V gene, CDR3 length, D gene, J gene, clone size, CDR3 DNA, CDR3 protein. D genes are given only for firm matches. The size entry is marked missing in some rows and otherwise reads once, few, many or a size class.

V gene: TRBV10-1; CDR3 length: 13; D gene: NA; J gene: TRBJ2-5; clone size: once; CDR3 DNA: TGCGCCAGCAGCGACACCGACGAAGAGACCCAGTACTTC; CDR3 protein: CASSDTDEETQYF
V gene: TRBV19; CDR3 length: 16; D gene: NA; J gene: TRBJ2-6; clone size: once; CDR3 DNA: TGTGCCAGTAGTTCCGGGAGACAAGTAGGGGCCAACGTCCTGACTTTC; CDR3 protein: CASSSGRQVGANVLTF
V gene: TRBV9; CDR3 length: 16; D gene: NA; J gene: TRBJ2-2; clone size: few; CDR3 DNA: TGTGCCAGCAGTCCGTCGACAAACGCGAACACCGGGGAGCTGTTTTTT; CDR3 protein: CASSPSTNANTGELFF
V gene: TRBV29-1; CDR3 length: 14; D gene: NA; J gene: TRBJ1-1; clone size: NA; CDR3 DNA: TGCAGCGTTGAAGGCGGCAGCTTGAACACTGAAGCTTTCTTT; CDR3 protein: CSVEGGSLNTEAFF
V gene: TRBV7-2; CDR3 length: 14; D gene: NA; J gene: TRBJ2-3; clone size: NA; CDR3 DNA: TGTGCCAGCAGTTATCCAGGGAGCACAGATACGCAGTATTTT; CDR3 protein: CASSYPGSTDTQYF
V gene: TRBV19; CDR3 length: 14; D gene: NA; J gene: TRBJ2-2; clone size: once; CDR3 DNA: TGTGCCAGTAGTATCACAGGGAACACCGGGGAGCTGTTTTTT; CDR3 protein: CASSITGNTGELFF
V gene: TRBV6-1; CDR3 length: 14; D gene: TRBD1; J gene: TRBJ1-2; clone size: NA; CDR3 DNA: TGTGCCACCATCGGGACAGGGGCGGGCTATGGCTACACCTTC; CDR3 protein: CATIGTGAGYGYTF
V gene: TRBV9; CDR3 length: 16; D gene: NA; J gene: TRBJ1-5; clone size: NA; CDR3 DNA: TGTGCCAGCAGCCTGGGGGGGCTGGAGAGCAATCAGCCCCAGCATTTT; CDR3 protein: CASSLGGLESNQPQHF
V gene: TRBV11-2; CDR3 length: 14; D gene: NA; J gene: TRBJ2-5; clone size: few; CDR3 DNA: TGTGCCAGCAGCTTCCGGGACAGCGGGGAGACCCAGTACTTC; CDR3 protein: CASSFRDSGETQYF
V gene: TRBV7-6; CDR3 length: 15; D gene: NA; J gene: TRBJ2-3; clone size: NA; CDR3 DNA: TGTGCCAGCAGCTTAGCTAATAGCGGCACAGATACGCAGTATTTT; CDR3 protein: CASSLANSGTDTQYF
V gene: TRBV7-9; CDR3 length: 17; D gene: TRBD2; J gene: TRBJ2-3; clone size: once; CDR3 DNA: TGTGCCAGCAGCCTGAGTTTAAGTGGGGGAGGGACAGATACGCAGTATTTT; CDR3 protein: CASSLSLSGGGTDTQYF
V gene: TRBV19; CDR3 length: 14; D gene: TRBD1; J gene: TRBJ2-1; clone size: NA; CDR3 DNA: TGTGCCAGTACCACCGGGACAGGGGTCAATGAGCAGTTCTTC; CDR3 protein: CASTTGTGVNEQFF
V gene: TRBV5-1; CDR3 length: 14; D gene: NA; J gene: TRBJ2-3; clone size: once; CDR3 DNA: TGCGCCAGTACCCCGGGGTCTAGCACAGATACGCAGTATTTT; CDR3 protein: CASTPGSSTDTQYF
V gene: TRBV2; CDR3 length: 16; D gene: NA; J gene: TRBJ2-2; clone size: NA; CDR3 DNA: TGTGCCAGCAGTGATCTCGGGCAGGGGTACACCGGGGAGCTGTTTTTT; CDR3 protein: CASSDLGQGYTGELFF
V gene: TRBV11-2; CDR3 length: 13; D gene: NA; J gene: TRBJ1-4; clone size: NA; CDR3 DNA: TGTGCCAGCAGCTTAGTAGGGGCTAAAAAACTGTTTTTT; CDR3 protein: CASSLVGAKKLFF
V gene: TRBV7-8; CDR3 length: 17; D gene: TRBD1; J gene: TRBJ1-2; clone size: NA; CDR3 DNA: TGTGCCAGCAGCCCAACATACATGGACAGGGGGCGTCTTGGCTACACCTTC; CDR3 protein: CASSPTYMDRGRLGYTF
V gene: TRBV6-4; CDR3 length: 15; D gene: NA; J gene: TRBJ1-1; clone size: NA; CDR3 DNA: TGTGCCAGTCGCAGGAGGGTGAATTCGAACACTGAAGCTTTCTTT; CDR3 protein: CASRRRVNSNTEAFF
V gene: TRBV13; CDR3 length: 16; D gene: TRBD2; J gene: TRBJ2-3; clone size: NA; CDR3 DNA: TGTGCCAGCAGCTCAACGGCTAGCGGGACCCTGGATACGCAGTATTTT; CDR3 protein: CASSSTASGTLDTQYF
V gene: TRBV9; CDR3 length: 18; D gene: TRBD2; J gene: TRBJ2-3; clone size: NA; CDR3 DNA: TGTGCCAGCAGCGCCCGGGGCGGGGGGCGGGGGGGCACAGATACGCAGTATTTT; CDR3 protein: CASSARGGGRGGTDTQYF
V gene: TRBV9; CDR3 length: 14; D gene: NA; J gene: TRBJ2-1; clone size: NA; CDR3 DNA: TGTGCCAGCAGCGTCCAGGGTTTCGTAAATGAGCAGTTCTTC; CDR3 protein: CASSVQGFVNEQFF
V gene: TRBV6-6; CDR3 length: 11; D gene: NA; J gene: TRBJ2-5; clone size: NA; CDR3 DNA: TGTGCCAGCAGTTACCTGGAGGAGCAGTACTTC; CDR3 protein: CASSYLEEQYF
V gene: TRBV5-1; CDR3 length: 15; D gene: NA; J gene: TRBJ1-1; clone size: NA; CDR3 DNA: TGCGCCAGCAGCCGTGGGGGGAACATGAACACTGAAGCTTTCTTT; CDR3 protein: CASSRGGNMNTEAFF
V gene: TRBV5-1; CDR3 length: 16; D gene: NA; J gene: TRBJ2-3; clone size: NA; CDR3 DNA: TGCGCCAGCAGACAAAACCAAGGGACTAGCACAGATACGCAGTATTTT; CDR3 protein: CASRQNQGTSTDTQYF
V gene: TRBV27; CDR3 length: 15; D gene: TRBD2; J gene: TRBJ2-5; clone size: NA; CDR3 DNA: TGTGCCAGCAGTTTATCTAGCGGGGGGAAGGAGACCCAGTACTTC; CDR3 protein: CASSLSSGGKETQYF
V gene: TRBV6-5; CDR3 length: 14; D gene: NA; J gene: TRBJ2-2; clone size: once; CDR3 DNA: TGTGCCGGCAGTTACTCGAGTCCCCCCGGGGAGCTGTTTTTT; CDR3 protein: CAGSYSSPPGELFF
V gene: TRBV5-1; CDR3 length: 13; D gene: NA; J gene: TRBJ2-7; clone size: NA; CDR3 DNA: TGCGCCAGCAGCTTGGGGACAGCCATTCAGCAGTACTTC; CDR3 protein: CASSLGTAIQQYF
V gene: TRBV5-6; CDR3 length: 14; D gene: TRBD1; J gene: TRBJ1-2; clone size: NA; CDR3 DNA: TGTGCCAGCAGCTTGGCCACAGGGGACTATGGCTACACCTTC; CDR3 protein: CASSLATGDYGYTF
V gene: TRBV25-1; CDR3 length: 13; D gene: NA; J gene: TRBJ2-5; clone size: NA; CDR3 DNA: TGTGCCAGCACCCCGTTAGACCAAGAGACCCAGTACTTC; CDR3 protein: CASTPLDQETQYF
V gene: TRBV5-6; CDR3 length: 16; D gene: TRBD1; J gene: TRBJ2-5; clone size: NA; CDR3 DNA: TGTGCCAGCAGTTATTGGGCCGGGACAGGGGTCGAGACCCAGTACTTC; CDR3 protein: CASSYWAGTGVETQYF
V gene: TRBV7-6; CDR3 length: 15; D gene: NA; J gene: TRBJ1-5; clone size: NA; CDR3 DNA: TGTGCCAGCAGTTTATCAGGGGCGAGCAATCAGCCCCAGCATTTT; CDR3 protein: CASSLSGASNQPQHF
V gene: TRBV7-2; CDR3 length: 14; D gene: NA; J gene: TRBJ2-3; clone size: NA; CDR3 DNA: TGTGCCAGCAGCCCCGGACAGCTCAGGGATACGCAGTATTTT; CDR3 protein: CASSPGQLRDTQYF
V gene: TRBV5-5; CDR3 length: 13; D gene: NA; J gene: TRBJ2-7; clone size: NA; CDR3 DNA: TGTGCCAGCAGCCCGTCGGGGGTTTACGAGCAGTACTTC; CDR3 protein: CASSPSGVYEQYF
V gene: TRBV12-5; CDR3 length: 16; D gene: TRBD1; J gene: TRBJ1-4; clone size: NA; CDR3 DNA: TGTGCTAGTGGTTTGAGCAGGGACAGAGAAAATGAAAAACTGTTTTTT; CDR3 protein: CASGLSRDRENEKLFF
V gene: TRBV10-2; CDR3 length: 18; D gene: NA; J gene: TRBJ2-3; clone size: NA; CDR3 DNA: TGCGCCAGCAGTGATAGGAGTAGGGCGATCCTAGCCCCAGGTACGCAGTATTTT; CDR3 protein: CASSDRSRAILAPGTQYF
V gene: TRBV2; CDR3 length: 15; D gene: TRBD1; J gene: TRBJ1-5; clone size: NA; CDR3 DNA: TGTGCCAGTGGGATATTCGGACAGGGGGCAGAGCCCCAGCATTTT; CDR3 protein: CASGIFGQGAEPQHF
V gene: TRBV6-1; CDR3 length: 19; D gene: NA; J gene: TRBJ1-3; clone size: NA; CDR3 DNA: TGTGCCAGCAGTGAATATAATCGGAAGGAGGGGTCCTCTGGAAACACCATATATTTT; CDR3 protein: CASSEYNRKEGSSGNTIYF
V gene: TRBV7-8; CDR3 length: 14; D gene: TRBD1; J gene: TRBJ1-5; clone size: NA; CDR3 DNA: TGTGCCAGCAGCGCAAACAGGGGTAATCAGCCCCAGCATTTT; CDR3 protein: CASSANRGNQPQHF
V gene: TRBV5-6; CDR3 length: 14; D gene: NA; J gene: TRBJ1-2; clone size: NA; CDR3 DNA: TGTGCCAGCAGCATCGCGGGACGGTACTATGGCTACACCTTC; CDR3 protein: CASSIAGRYYGYTF
V gene: TRBV6-1; CDR3 length: 14; D gene: TRBD1; J gene: TRBJ1-4; clone size: NA; CDR3 DNA: TGTGCCAGCAGTTTGACAGGGATAGATGAAAAACTGTTTTTT; CDR3 protein: CASSLTGIDEKLFF
V gene: TRBV29-1; CDR3 length: 12; D gene: TRBD2; J gene: TRBJ2-7; clone size: NA; CDR3 DNA: TGCAGCGCTGGACTAGCGGCCAACGAGCAGTACTTC; CDR3 protein: CSAGLAANEQYF
V gene: TRBV15; CDR3 length: 15; D gene: TRBD1; J gene: TRBJ1-6; clone size: NA; CDR3 DNA: TGTGCCACCACAACAGGGGGGGGTGATAATTCACCCCTCCACTTT; CDR3 protein: CATTTGGGDNSPLHF
V gene: TRBV4-1; CDR3 length: 12; D gene: NA; J gene: TRBJ1-2; clone size: NA; CDR3 DNA: TGCGCCAGCAGCCAGCCGGGGTCCAGTCACACCTTC; CDR3 protein: CASSQPGSSHTF
V gene: TRBV2; CDR3 length: 15; D gene: NA; J gene: TRBJ1-1; clone size: few; CDR3 DNA: TGTGCCAGCAGTGAAAAGGGGAAACGTATCACTGAAGCTTTCTTT; CDR3 protein: CASSEKGKRITEAFF
V gene: TRBV5-6; CDR3 length: 15; D gene: NA; J gene: TRBJ1-1; clone size: few; CDR3 DNA: TGTGCCAGCAGCACAAAAAGAGGGACTGACACTGAAGCTTTCTTT; CDR3 protein: CASSTKRGTDTEAFF
V gene: TRBV18; CDR3 length: 16; D gene: NA; J gene: TRBJ1-6; clone size: NA; CDR3 DNA: TGTGCCAGCTCACCCGACAGTCCGGCGATTAATTCACCCCTCCACTTT; CDR3 protein: CASSPDSPAINSPLHF
V gene: TRBV6-5; CDR3 length: 15; D gene: TRBD2; J gene: TRBJ2-3; clone size: NA; CDR3 DNA: TGTGCCAGCAGATTAGCGGGGGGGGACACAGATACGCAGTATTTT; CDR3 protein: CASRLAGGDTDTQYF
V gene: TRBV4-1; CDR3 length: 16; D gene: NA; J gene: TRBJ1-1; clone size: NA; CDR3 DNA: TGCGCCAGCAGCCAAGATGGGGTACGCCGGGGTGGTGAAGCTTTCTTT; CDR3 protein: CASSQDGVRRGGEAFF
V gene: TRBV7-8; CDR3 length: 17; D gene: NA; J gene: TRBJ2-3; clone size: NA; CDR3 DNA: TGTGCCAGCAGCTTCTACCTTGGCGGGCCTAGCACAGATACGCAGTATTTT; CDR3 protein: CASSFYLGGPSTDTQYF
V gene: TRBV25-1; CDR3 length: 16; D gene: TRBD1; J gene: TRBJ1-5; clone size: NA; CDR3 DNA: TGTGCCAGCAGTGGGCGACAGGGGGGAAGTAATCAGCCCCAGCATTTT; CDR3 protein: CASSGRQGGSNQPQHF
V gene: TRBV11-3; CDR3 length: 16; D gene: TRBD2; J gene: TRBJ2-3; clone size: NA; CDR3 DNA: TGTGCCAGCAGCCCACTAGCGGGGGGTAATGGAGATACGCAGTATTTT; CDR3 protein: CASSPLAGGNGDTQYF
V gene: TRBV7-3; CDR3 length: 15; D gene: NA; J gene: TRBJ2-3; clone size: NA; CDR3 DNA: TGTGCCAGCAGCTTAGAGGCGTCCTCCACAGATACGCAGTATTTT; CDR3 protein: CASSLEASSTDTQYF
V gene: TRBV19; CDR3 length: 17; D gene: TRBD1; J gene: TRBJ1-5; clone size: NA; CDR3 DNA: TGTGCCAGTAGTACCGGGACAGGGGTGGGGGGATCTAAGTCCCAGCATTTT; CDR3 protein: CASSTGTGVGGSKSQHF
V gene: TRBV18; CDR3 length: 16; D gene: TRBD1; J gene: TRBJ2-4; clone size: NA; CDR3 DNA: TGTGCCAGCTCCACAGGGGGTGGATTAGCCAAAAACATTCAGTACTTC; CDR3 protein: CASSTGGGLAKNIQYF
V gene: TRBV19; CDR3 length: 14; D gene: NA; J gene: TRBJ1-1; clone size: NA; CDR3 DNA: TGTGCCAGTAGTCCAGGACAGCGGATTACTGAAGCTTTCTTT; CDR3 protein: CASSPGQRITEAFF
V gene: TRBV5-4; CDR3 length: 14; D gene: TRBD1; J gene: TRBJ1-2; clone size: few; CDR3 DNA: TGTGCCAGCAGCTTGGGCAGGGGGGACTATGGCTACACCTTC; CDR3 protein: CASSLGRGDYGYTF